These 5 T cell receptor beta chains originate from one sample sequenced in a study of T cell repertoires in cytomegalovirus infection. From the reads, TCRdb called clonotypes with MiXCR, one entry per CDR3 protein. The sample consists of about 890,000 distinct CDR3 sequences, around 30% of them appearing once. These receptors have no identified antigens. Sample: cultured CD8+ T cells from PBMCs, taken from culture after CMV antigen stimulation. Receptors originate from a human donor in good health (CMV status not recorded). Some clones in this sample may be carry-over from other donors' samples.

The chain links TRBV24-1 to TRBJ2-7; weak D call: TRBD2 (5 bases). The germline V gene encodes CDR1 KGHDR and CDR2 SFDVKD. The CDR3 sequence is 14 residues long. The CDR3 DNA sequence: TGTGCCGTCTACATGTCGGGATCCTCGTACGAGCGGTACGTC. It encodes CAVYMSGSSYERYV.

The chain recombines TRBV6-1 with TRBJ1-2; D is unclear. Looked up from germline, CDR1 is MNHNS and CDR2 is SASEGT. The CDR3 contains 14 residues. Between the trimmed V and J ends, which lost 3 bases and 2 bases, there was a span of 10 bases. CDR3 protein: CASSEREGNYGYTF. CDR3 nucleotide sequence: TGTGCCAGCAGTGAGCGAGAAGGGAACTATGGCTACACCTTC.

This clonotype occurred a few times. The chain combines TRBV4-1 with TRBJ2-3; D is uncertain. The germline CDR1 and CDR2 sequences are MGHRA and YSYEKL. This CDR3 comprises 15 residues. Trimming removed 0 bases from V and 1 base from J, with 8 bases in between. In nucleotides, the CDR3 is TGCGCCAGCAGCCAAGACAGAACAGGCACAGATACGCAGTATTTT. Residues: CASSQDRTGTDTQYF.

The chain carries TRBV6-5 and TRBJ1-6; the D gene is possibly TRBD1 (6 bases). Germline assignment: CDR1 MNHEY and CDR2 SVGAGI. Trimming cost V 7 bases and J 6 bases, with 19 bases left between them. This CDR3 spans 16 amino acids. This CDR3 is CASNEQGRGLNSPLHF. CDR3 in DNA: TGTGCCAGCAACGAACAGGGTCGGGGGCTTAATTCACCCCTCCACTTT.

This clonotype has a handful of counts. The chain links TRBV18 to TRBJ2-1; TRBD2 aligns across 8 bases. V lost 3 bases, J lost 1 base, and 14 bases stayed unmatched. Per germline, CDR1 KGHSH and CDR2 LQKENI. The CDR3 is made up of 19 amino acids. The CDR3 bases are TGTGCCAGCTCACCGGTTGTAGCCACTAGCGGAGAATCCTACAATGAGCAGTTCTTC. Translated, it gives CASSPVVATSGESYNEQFF.